The present T cell receptor (beta chain) was sequenced within a study of cytomegalovirus exposure and HLA in healthy donors. Germline loops: CDR1 LGHNA, CDR2 YSLEER. The CDR3 covers 14 residues. V lost 2 bases and J lost 5, with 12 bases in between. Primers: 60 Vbeta forward and 13 Jbeta reverse. Method: immunoSEQ multiplex PCR; TCRdb's copy keeps in-frame clones and lacks some. The sample lists more than 85,000 clones, less than 85% occurring once. This clone was detected a few times. The chain is built from TRBV4-3 and TRBJ1-1; the D gene is possibly TRBD1 (5 bases). This clonotype was obtained from a man younger than 45 in good health and CMV-seropositive. Material for sequencing was PBMCs. The CDR3 spells CASSQTIGGTEAFF. CDR3 sequence (DNA): TGCGCCAGCAGCCAAACTATTGGGGGGACTGAAGCTTTCTTT.